The 27 T cell receptor beta chains below were found in one sample sequenced in a study of T cell repertoires in cytomegalovirus infection. Which antigens these TCRs recognize remains unknown. One entry per CDR3 protein, called by TCRdb with MiXCR from the reads. The data contain about 89,000 distinct CDR3 sequences, less than 30% of them singletons. The sequencing used CD8+ T cells from cultured PBMCs, collected from culture after CMV antigen stimulation. These receptors all come from a human donor in good health (CMV status not recorded). Some clones in this sample may be carry-over from other donors' samples.

The rearrangement links TRBV4-1 to TRBJ1-1; D gene unclear. The germline V gene encodes CDR1 MGHRA and CDR2 YSYEKL. V was pared by 0 bases and J by 1 base, with 3 bases between. The CDR3 length is 13 residues. This chain's CDR3 is CASSQDGNTEAFF. DNA of the CDR3: TGCGCCAGCAGCCAAGACGGGAACACTGAAGCTTTCTTT.

The V gene is TRBV18, the J gene TRBJ2-2; 7 nucleotides agree with TRBD1. Per germline, CDR1 KGHSH and CDR2 LQKENI. The CDR3 runs 16 residues. Trimming removed 1 base from V and 3 bases from J; junction bases left unmatched: 5. This CDR3 is CASSPQGQTYTGELFF. The CDR3 DNA reads TGTGCCAGCTCACCACAGGGACAGACTTACACCGGGGAGCTGTTTTTT.

This clonotype came up many times. V and J are TRBV7-2 and TRBJ2-5; D gene unclear. The length of the CDR3 is 15 residues. Between the trimmed V and J ends, which lost 2 bases and 2 bases, there was a span of 12 bases. Germline values: CDR1 SGHTA, CDR2 FQGNSA. CDR3 coding DNA: TGTGCCAGCAGCTTAATCTGGGTTCGGCAAGAGACCCAGTACTTC. Amino acids: CASSLIWVRQETQYF.

The CDR3 bases are TGTGCCAGCAGCAAAGGAGAGGCTGGGGCCAACGTCCTGACTTTC. Translated: CASSKGEAGANVLTF. The chain uses TRBV9 and TRBJ2-6; no firm D call. The CDR3 has 15 residues. Germline lookup yields CDR1 SGDLS and CDR2 YYNGEE. The V end was cut by 4 bases, the J end by 2 bases, with 10 bases between.

The chain carries TRBV12-3 or TRBV12-4 and TRBJ2-3, with unresolved D. V lost 8 bases and J lost 0, with 6 bases in between. The CDR3 totals 12 residues. The CDR3 is CASGPSTDTQYF. The CDR3 nucleotides read TGTGCCAGCGGGCCGAGCACAGATACGCAGTATTTT.

The sample holds many counts of this clonotype. The V and J genes are TRBV2 and TRBJ2-7, with 11 bases that match TRBD1. V trimming: 5 bases; J trimming: 5 bases; junction bases outside the gene matches: 8. The V gene's germline CDR1 is SNHLY and CDR2 FYNNEI. The CDR3 spans 15 residues. This CDR3 reads CASSPPGQGVNEQYF. In DNA form, the CDR3 reads TGTGCCAGCAGTCCCCCGGGACAGGGGGTCAACGAGCAGTACTTC.

This clonotype appeared many times. The rearrangement joins TRBV2 to TRBJ1-2; 12 positions agree with TRBD1. Trimming cost V 0 bases and J 7 bases; bases outside gene matches: 9. Germline assignment: CDR1 SNHLY and CDR2 FYNNEI. The CDR3 consists of 17 residues. CDR3 sequence (DNA): TGTGCCAGCAGTGAAGCGCGCATGGGACAGGGGGCCGGTGGCTACACCTTC. Its protein product is CASSEARMGQGAGGYTF.

The count of this clonotype is one. Given a much more abundant clone one base away, this may be a read error. This sequence joins TRBV7-2 and TRBJ2-4; 8 bases are a match to TRBD2. This CDR3 is 16 amino acids long. CDR1 and CDR2 (germline): SGHTA, FQGNSA. The CDR3 bases are TGTGCCAGCAGCTCATTAGCGGGGTATCCCAAAAACATTCAGTGCTTC. Translation gives CASSSLAGYPKNIQCF.

J is TRBJ1-1 and V is TRBV6-5; a possible D gene is TRBD1 (5 bases). Germline V gene lookup returns CDR1 MNHEY and CDR2 SVGAGI. Trimming stripped 2 bases from V and 0 bases from J, with 19 bases between. The CDR3 is 18 residues long. CDR3 nucleotides: TGTGCCAGCAGTTACAATATGGGGGGTGGAACGATGAACACTGAAGCTTTCTTT. This translates into CASSYNMGGGTMNTEAFF.

V and J are TRBV27 and TRBJ2-7; D not resolved. The CDR3 length is 13 residues. V was pared by 3 bases and J by 2 bases, with 8 bases between. Germline CDR1 and CDR2: MNHEY and SMNVEV (reference sequence). CDR3 amino acids: CASSFGSAYEQYF. The CDR3 nucleotides read TGTGCCAGCAGTTTCGGGTCGGCCTACGAGCAGTACTTC.

CDR3 protein: CSATIQGLASYEQYF. As DNA, the CDR3 is TGCAGTGCTACCATTCAGGGCCTTGCCTCCTACGAGCAGTACTTC. The chain links TRBV20-1 to TRBJ2-7; perhaps TRBD1 as D (5 bases). V lost 4 bases and J lost 0, with 16 bases in between. Germline V gene sequence: CDR1 DFQATT, CDR2 SNEGSKA (reference sequence). The CDR3 is 15 residues long.

This clonotype occurred many times. The rearrangement joins TRBV7-6 to TRBJ2-7; D is possibly TRBD1 or TRBD2 (5 bases each). Germline V gives CDR1 SGHVS, CDR2 FNYEAQ. The CDR3 loop spans 15 amino acids. V lost 3 bases to trimming and J lost 0 bases, with 12 bases between them. For the CDR3, the DNA is TGTGCCAGCAGCTTCGGGGCCGGGCACTCCTACGAGCAGTACTTC. This sequence encodes CASSFGAGHSYEQYF.

The chain recombines TRBV7-6 with TRBJ2-1, with 9 nucleotides matching TRBD1. Germline CDR1 reads SGHVS; CDR2 reads FNYEAQ. V lost 6 bases and J lost 1; bases outside the gene matches: 7. This CDR3 contains 16 residues. The CDR3 DNA reads TGTGCCAGCAGTTCCGCCGGGACAGGGTCCTACAATGAGCAGTTCTTC. It specifies CASSSAGTGSYNEQFF.

There are a few counts of this clonotype. The rearrangement links TRBV4-1 to TRBJ2-1; no clear D gene. This CDR3 has 15 residues. V shed 0 bases and J shed 6 bases, with 12 bases lying between them. Germline lookup yields CDR1 MGHRA and CDR2 YSYEKL. This CDR3 reads CASSQEESIPNEQFF. For the CDR3, the DNA is TGCGCCAGCAGCCAAGAAGAATCGATCCCCAATGAGCAGTTCTTC.

In this sample, this clonotype turned up a few times. The CDR3 nucleotides are TGTGCCAGCAGTGACTGGACAGTCAATCAGCCCCAGCATTTT. It codes for CASSDWTVNQPQHF. J is TRBJ1-5 and V is TRBV6-4, with a weak D call TRBD1 (6 bases). The V end was cut by 1 base, the J end by 3 bases, with 7 bases between. CDR3 length: 14 residues. Germline values: CDR1 MRHNA, CDR2 SNTAGT.

This clonotype has a handful of counts. The chain employs TRBV27 and TRBJ2-2, with TRBD2 identical over 8 bases. Per germline, CDR1 MNHEY and CDR2 SMNVEV (reference sequence). Trimming removed 5 bases from V and 4 bases from J; junction bases left unmatched: 9. The CDR3 runs 16 residues. The CDR3 region has the DNA TGTGCCAGCAGTCGCGCCGGGGGGGCTCGCACCGGGGAGCTGTTTTTT. Translated, it gives CASSRAGGARTGELFF.

This chain links TRBV11-2 with TRBJ1-1; D ambiguous. Trimming took 7 bases from V and 1 from J, leaving 4 bases between them. CDR3 length: 11 residues. The germline CDR1 and CDR2 sequences are SGHAT and FQNNGV. The CDR3 reads CASMRNTEAFF. The CDR3 region has the DNA TGTGCCAGCATGAGGAACACTGAAGCTTTCTTT.

The CDR3 loop reads CASVPRLNTGELFF. CDR3 DNA sequence: TGTGCCAGCGTCCCCAGACTGAACACCGGGGAGCTGTTTTTT. The chain has TRBV2 and TRBJ2-2; the D is unclear. Trimming took 8 bases from V and 1 from J, leaving 11 bases between them. This CDR3 is built from 14 residues. CDR1 SNHLY and CDR2 FYNNEI come from the germline V gene.

This clonotype was seen many times. The chain carries TRBV12-3 or TRBV12-4 and TRBJ1-1; TRBD1 might be the D (5 bases). This CDR3 is built from 13 residues. V was pared by 5 bases and J by 7 bases, with 14 bases between. Written as DNA, the CDR3 is TGTGCCAGCAGTACCATTGGGGGAAATGAAGCTTTCTTT. This gives the protein CASSTIGGNEAFF.

This clonotype showed up many times. Here the CDR3 DNA reads TGTGCCAGCAGAACCTCGGACAGGGACACTGAAGCTTTCTTT. Translated, it gives CASRTSDRDTEAFF. The V and J genes are TRBV7-6 and TRBJ1-1; 8 nucleotides line up with TRBD1. Germline CDR1 and CDR2: SGHVS and FNYEAQ. The CDR3 runs to 14 residues. V was clipped by 6 bases and J by 3 bases; unmatched bases: 6.

The chain has TRBV5-4 and TRBJ2-7, with D possibly matching TRBD2 (5 bases). CDR3 length: 12 amino acids. The germline V gene encodes CDR1 SGHNT and CDR2 YYREEE (reference sequence). V was clipped by 0 bases and J by 6 bases, with 7 bases between them. The DNA of the CDR3 is TGTGCCAGCAGCTTGGTCGAGGGCGAGCAGTACTTC. It yields the protein CASSLVEGEQYF.

The CDR3, as DNA: TGTGCCAGCAGCCTGATAGGGTCTGATCAGCCCCAGCATTTT. Translation gives CASSLIGSDQPQHF. The V gene is TRBV5-4, the J gene TRBJ1-5, with D hard to call. The CDR3 runs to 14 residues. Deletions cut 4 bases from V and 5 bases from J, with 13 bases between. CDR1 SGHNT and CDR2 YYREEE come from the germline V gene (reference sequence).

Details on this clonotype: One base away lies a much larger clone, so this may be a sequencing read error. The J gene is TRBJ1-1, the V gene TRBV7-8; D gene uncertain. The CDR3 covers 12 residues. CDR1 and CDR2 (germline): SGHVS, FQNEAQ. The CDR3 sequence: CASSLSSTEALF. DNA for the CDR3: TGTGCCAGCAGCTTATCTAGCACTGAAGCTTTGTTT. Full variable domain (remainder filled in from reference TRBV7-8 and TRBJ1-1): GAGVSQSPRYKVAKRGQDVALRCDPISGHVSLFWYQQALGQGPEFLTYFQNEAQLDKSGLPSDRFFAERPEGSVSTLKIQRTQQEDSAVYLCASSLSSTEALFGQGTRLTVV.

The chain is built from TRBV5-1 and TRBJ2-5, with a tentative D call TRBD1 (7 bases). Germline-derived CDR1 and CDR2 are SGHRS and YFSETQ. The germline V and J ends were trimmed by 7 bases and 1 base, with 14 bases remaining between them. CDR3 length: 14 residues. In DNA form, the CDR3 reads TGCGCCAGCGCCCCGGGGGACAGCCAAGAGACCCAGTACTTC. It translates to CASAPGDSQETQYF.

The chain joins TRBV7-9 to TRBJ1-1; no definite D call. Trimming removed 4 bases from V and 5 bases from J, with 11 bases in between. CDR3 length: 13 residues. Looked up from germline, CDR1 is SEHNR and CDR2 is FQNEAQ (reference sequence). CDR3 nucleotide sequence: TGTGCCAGCAGCTCCTCGTTGGGGACTGAAGCTTTCTTT. It specifies CASSSSLGTEAFF. Based on the CDR3 plus reference TRBV7-9 and TRBJ1-1, the full variable domain is DTGVSQNPRHKITKRGQNVTFRCDPISEHNRLYWYRQTLGQGPEFLTYFQNEAQLEKSRLLSDRFSAERPKGSFSTLEIQRTEQGDSAMYLCASSSSLGTEAFFGQGTRLTVV.

This clonotype came up a few times. The V and J genes are TRBV4-2 and TRBJ2-7; TRBD2 matches 10 bases. Germline V gene lookup returns CDR1 LGHNA and CDR2 YNFKEQ. This CDR3 contains 16 residues. J was trimmed by 6 bases and V by 0 bases; bases with no gene match: 8. CDR3 nucleotides: TGTGCCAGCAGCCAAGAGGAGGCTAGCGGGGGTACCGAGCAGTACTTC. This codes for CASSQEEASGGTEQYF.

J is TRBJ1-2 and V is TRBV5-1; D not resolved. Germline CDR1 reads SGHRS; CDR2 reads YFSETQ. V lost 5 bases and J 0 bases, leaving 23 bases between the germline ends. The length of the CDR3 is 18 residues. The CDR3 DNA reads TGCGCCAGCAGTTCCGGACCCTACCAGGATTTCTCTAACTATGGCTACACCTTC. Encoded protein: CASSSGPYQDFSNYGYTF.